This is a list of T cell receptor beta chains from one sample in a study of blood T cells in healthy people across ages. MiXCR, applied by TCRdb to the 5' RACE reads, yields one record per CDR3 protein. This table has about 580,000 distinct CDR3 sequences, less than 60% appearing once. The material sequenced was blood. The source is a man older than 75 in good health. The CDR3 runs from the conserved cysteine through the conserved F or W. Fields, in order: D gene, V gene, clone size, J gene, CDR3 DNA, CDR3 protein. D genes are given only for firm matches. A row's size may be missing; if present it is once, few, many or a size class.

.	TRBV7-2	.	TRBJ1-1	TGTGCCAGCAGCTTAGCGCGGACCTTGGGGGACACTGAAGCTTTCTTT	CASSLARTLGDTEAFF
.	TRBV5-8	.	TRBJ2-6	TGTGCCAGCCGCATCGTAACTGGGGCCAACGTCCTGACTTTC	CASRIVTGANVLTF
.	TRBV6-1	.	TRBJ2-2	TGTGCCAGCATGGGGGCGCGAACCGGGGAGCTGTTTTTT	CASMGARTGELFF
.	TRBV29-1	few	TRBJ1-2	TGCAGCGTTGAGCCCCAGACCGTATATGGCTACACCTTC	CSVEPQTVYGYTF
.	TRBV6-5	many	TRBJ2-2	TGTGCCAGCAGTTACTTCTGGGGGCAGACCGGGGAGCTGTTTTTT	CASSYFWGQTGELFF
TRBD2	TRBV12-5	.	TRBJ2-3	TGTGCTAGTGGTTTGGTACTTAGCGGGCGGACAGATACGCAGTATTTT	CASGLVLSGRTDTQYF
.	TRBV5-1	.	TRBJ2-4	TGCGCCAGCAGCTTGGCCGGTGCGGAAACCATTCAGTACTTC	CASSLAGAETIQYF
.	TRBV6-5	.	TRBJ1-6	TGTGCCAGCAGTTACGAATATGGACAGAGTAATTCACCCCTCCACTTT	CASSYEYGQSNSPLHF
TRBD2	TRBV5-1	.	TRBJ2-7	TGCGCCAGCAGCCAAAGCGGGATGGCCTACGAGCAGTACTTC	CASSQSGMAYEQYF
.	TRBV20-1	.	TRBJ1-4	TGCAGTGCCGCAGGGAGTCGCAATGAAAAACTGTTTTTT	CSAAGSRNEKLFF
TRBD2	TRBV9	.	TRBJ2-1	TGTGCCAGCAGCCCTAGACTAGCGTCTTACAATGAGCAGTTCTTC	CASSPRLASYNEQFF
.	TRBV7-9	.	TRBJ1-5	TGTGCCAGCAGCTCTACAACCGCAAGATATAGCAATCAGCCCCAGCATTTT	CASSSTTARYSNQPQHF
TRBD1	TRBV20-1	.	TRBJ2-5	TGCAGTGCCCGGACAGGGGGGAGTCTAGAGACCCAGTACTTC	CSARTGGSLETQYF
.	TRBV4-2	.	TRBJ2-2	TGTGCCAGCAGACTAGTGGACACCGGGGAGCTGTTTTTT	CASRLVDTGELFF
.	TRBV4-3	.	TRBJ2-3	TGCGCCAGCAGCCAAGGTGCATATAGGACAGATACGCAGTATTTT	CASSQGAYRTDTQYF
.	TRBV6-2/TRBV6-3	few	TRBJ2-7	TGTGCCAGCAGAAAGAGTGGGCAGCCAACCTACGAGCAGTACTTC	CASRKSGQPTYEQYF
.	TRBV9	few	TRBJ2-3	TGTGCCAGCAGCGTAGAGGCGGCAGATACGCAGTATTTT	CASSVEAADTQYF
.	TRBV7-8	few	TRBJ2-7	TGTGCCAGCAGCCACACGAGGGCCTACGAGCAGTACTTC	CASSHTRAYEQYF
TRBD2	TRBV5-1	.	TRBJ2-1	TGCGCCAGCAGCCTACCTAGCGGGGGGGCCTCATTCGTATATGAGCAGTTCTTC	CASSLPSGGASFVYEQFF
.	TRBV4-1	.	TRBJ1-2	TGCGCCAGCACCGAATCCTGGCGGGGATATGGCTACACCTTC	CASTESWRGYGYTF
TRBD2	TRBV7-8	few	TRBJ2-7	TGTGCCAGCAGCTTAAGGTCCCAGCGGGGGTTTTCAAGCGAGCAGTACTTC	CASSLRSQRGFSSEQYF
.	TRBV29-1	.	TRBJ1-1	TGCAGCACCCTTGTGGGACCTGAAGCTTTCTTT	CSTLVGPEAFF
.	TRBV5-1	.	TRBJ2-2	TGCGCCAGCAGCTTGGAGGCCGCCAACACCGGGGAGCTGTTTTTT	CASSLEAANTGELFF
.	TRBV2	.	TRBJ2-5	TGTGCCAGCAGTGTTGTGCGGACCGACCAAGAGACCCAGTACTTC	CASSVVRTDQETQYF
TRBD2	TRBV3-1	once	TRBJ2-5	TGTGCCAGCAGCCACCCAGCGGGAGGTGTTGGTCGGGAGACCCAGTACTTC	CASSHPAGGVGRETQYF
.	TRBV5-1	.	TRBJ2-5	TGCGCCAGCAGCTTGGCCGCGGCTGGCCAAGAGACCCAGTACTTC	CASSLAAAGQETQYF
.	TRBV3-1	.	TRBJ2-5	TGTGCCAGCAGCCCCACGACAGGCAGGGCATGGGAGACCCAGTACTTC	CASSPTTGRAWETQYF
.	TRBV6-6	.	TRBJ2-2	TGTGCCAGTTGCGGCATGGCCGGGGAGCTGTTTTTT	CASCGMAGELFF
.	TRBV20-1	.	TRBJ2-6	TGCAGTGCACAGGGACCGGAAGTCTCTGGGGCCAACGTCCTGACTTTC	CSAQGPEVSGANVLTF
TRBD1	TRBV5-1	.	TRBJ1-6	TGCGCCAGCAGGTCTACCGGGACAGGGAATTCACCCCTCCACTTT	CASRSTGTGNSPLHF
TRBD1	TRBV7-2	.	TRBJ2-3	TGTGCCAGCAGCTTTTGGACAGGGGGACCAGATACGCAGTATTTT	CASSFWTGGPDTQYF
.	TRBV11-2	.	TRBJ2-7	TGTGCCAGCAGCCCCGGCAGGGCTTCGGTCGAGCAGTACTTC	CASSPGRASVEQYF
TRBD1	TRBV28	.	TRBJ2-5	TGTGCCAGCAGTAGGCGCTTAACAGGGGCCACGGAGACCCAGTACTTC	CASSRRLTGATETQYF
TRBD1	TRBV10-3	.	TRBJ2-1	TGTGCCATCAGTGAGGCGCAGGGGGTCAATGAGCAGTTCTTC	CAISEAQGVNEQFF
TRBD1	TRBV7-9	.	TRBJ2-5	TGTGCCAGCAGCTGGGGACAGGGGGCCCAGTACTTC	CASSWGQGAQYF
.	TRBV7-2	.	TRBJ2-2	TGTGCCAGCAGCTCAAGGACACTCCCGGCCGGGGAGCTGTTTTTT	CASSSRTLPAGELFF
TRBD2	TRBV7-2	.	TRBJ2-5	TGTGCCAGCAGCTGGAAACTAGCGAGAGGAAGTGAGCAGTACTTC	CASSWKLARGSEQYF
TRBD1	TRBV20-1	once	TRBJ1-2	TGCAGTGCTGGAGTGACAGGGATAGCTGGCTACACCTTC	CSAGVTGIAGYTF
.	TRBV4-3	.	TRBJ1-2	TGCGCCAGCAGCCAAGAGGGCAGTCCGAACTATGGCTACACCTTC	CASSQEGSPNYGYTF
TRBD1	TRBV12-3/TRBV12-4	few	TRBJ2-4	TGTGCCAGCAGTTGGGGACAGCAAAACATTCAGTACTTC	CASSWGQQNIQYF
.	TRBV7-2	.	TRBJ2-7	TGTGCCAGCAGCCAGAGGGCCAGGCCCTCCTACGAGCAGTACTTC	CASSQRARPSYEQYF
.	TRBV29-1	.	TRBJ2-3	TGCAGCGTTTATGGACAGACTAGCACAGATACGCAGTATTTT	CSVYGQTSTDTQYF
TRBD1	TRBV6-5	few	TRBJ2-7	TGTGCCAGCAGTTCCCAGGAGGGACAGGGGACTCCCTACGAGCAGTACTTC	CASSSQEGQGTPYEQYF
TRBD2	TRBV20-1	few	TRBJ2-7	TGCAGTGCTAGAGATCCAGCGGGAGGATCCTACGAGCAGTACTTC	CSARDPAGGSYEQYF